The 11 T cell receptor beta chains presented below share a single source sample, sequenced in a study of T-cell memory formation after mild COVID-19. TCRdb reanalysed the 5' RACE reads using MiXCR and keeps one entry per CDR3 protein. The table includes 35,000 to 50,000 distinct CDR3 sequences, about 6.8% detected once. The specimen was PBMCs or a T cell subset sorted from them (not recorded which). All receptors derive from an adult who had mild COVID-19 (a few samples of this study predate the infection). Cell type and time point are not known.

In this sample, this clonotype turned up many times. J is TRBJ1-1 and V is TRBV4-2, with unresolved D. Germline CDR1 reads LGHNA; CDR2 reads YNFKEQ. The V and J ends lost 0 bases and 6 bases respectively, with 11 bases between them. This CDR3 has 14 residues. CDR3 coding DNA: TGTGCCAGCAGCCAAGATAGATCCGGACCTGAAGCTTTCTTT. Its translation is CASSQDRSGPEAFF.

This clonotype showed up many times. The genes are TRBV7-2 and TRBJ2-1, with D perhaps given as TRBD1 or TRBD2 (5 bases each). Trimming pared 5 bases from V and 6 bases from J, leaving 11 bases between. Germline V CDR1 and CDR2: SGHTA, FQGNSA. This CDR3 has 13 amino acids. CDR3 DNA: TGTGCCAGCAGCCGTCGGGGCGGCAATGAGCAGTTCTTC. The encoded protein is CASSRRGGNEQFF.

V is TRBV5-4 and J is TRBJ2-7; 13 bases line up with TRBD2. Germline lookup yields CDR1 SGHNT and CDR2 YYREEE (reference sequence). The ends lost 1 base at V and 6 bases at J; junction bases unmatched: 10. The CDR3 sequence is 17 residues long. The CDR3 nucleotides are TGTGCCAGCAGCTTGACCGCAACTAGCGGGGGGGCGGGCGAGCAGTACTTC. Protein product: CASSLTATSGGAGEQYF.

This clonotype was observed a few times. V and J are TRBV7-9 and TRBJ1-1; maybe TRBD1 (5 bases). Germline assignment: CDR1 SEHNR and CDR2 FQNEAQ (reference sequence). The CDR3 totals 15 residues. Trimming removed 1 base from V and 3 bases from J, with 12 bases in between. The CDR3, as DNA: TGTGCCAGCAGCTTAGAGGGGCAGGGATACACTGAAGCTTTCTTT. Translated: CASSLEGQGYTEAFF.

This clonotype was counted ten times or more. The rearrangement joins TRBV9 to TRBJ1-1; 7 positions agree with TRBD1. V shed 3 bases and J 5 bases; nucleotides not matched to a gene: 13. Germline V gene lookup returns CDR1 SGDLS and CDR2 YYNGEE. CDR3 length: 16 residues. The CDR3, as DNA: TGTGCCAGCAGCGCTCGACAGGGCGGAGGGGCAACTGAAGCTTTCTTT. As protein: CASSARQGGGATEAFF.

There are many counts of this clonotype. This chain connects TRBV27 to TRBJ1-6; possibly TRBD1 for D (6 bases). V was cut by 4 bases and J by 13 bases, with 23 bases left in between. CDR3 length equals 16 residues. Germline loops: CDR1 MNHEY, CDR2 SMNVEV (reference sequence). CDR3 nucleotide sequence: TGTGCCAGCAGTTCCCTCCTTGACAGGAAAAGAAACCCCCTCCACTTT. This gives the protein CASSSLLDRKRNPLHF.

At least ten counts were recorded for this clonotype. Mismatch with germline at one junction end may stem from a read error. The chain recombines TRBV7-7 with TRBJ2-2; TRBD2 aligns across 7 bases. Germline-derived CDR1 and CDR2 are SSHAT and FNYEAQ (reference sequence). The CDR3 extends over 15 amino acids. Here the CDR3 reads CASSLGTNPTGELFF. The CDR3, as DNA: TGTGCTAGCAGCTTAGGGACTAATCCGACCGGGGAGCTGTTTTTT.

A few counts support this clonotype. V gene TRBV19 combines with J gene TRBJ1-5; D remains ambiguous. The CDR3 loop spans 12 amino acids. V lost 4 bases and J 1 base, leaving 2 bases between the germline ends. Germline-derived CDR1 and CDR2 are LNHDA and SQIVND (reference sequence). CDR3 nucleotide sequence: TGTGCCAGTAGTAACAGCAATCAGCCCCAGCATTTT. Translating gives CASSNSNQPQHF.

In this sample, this clonotype turned up many times. The chain links TRBV20-1 to TRBJ2-7, with D tentatively TRBD1 or TRBD2 (5 bases each). The germline gives CDR1 DFQATT, CDR2 SNEGSKA (reference sequence). The length of the CDR3 is 13 residues. Between the trimmed V and J ends, which lost 1 base and 0 bases, there was a span of 7 bases. CDR3 sequence reads: CSARAGSSYEQYF. CDR3 nucleotides: TGCAGTGCTAGAGCAGGGAGCTCCTACGAGCAGTACTTC.

The rearrangement links TRBV14 to TRBJ1-1; TRBD1 matches at 8 bases. With V trimmed by 3 bases and J by 5 bases, 8 bases remained unmatched. The germline V gene has CDR1 SGHDN and CDR2 FVKESK. This CDR3 spans 15 amino acids. The CDR3 loop reads CASSQVTGVRTEAFF. The CDR3 nucleotides read TGTGCCAGCAGCCAGGTGACAGGGGTAAGGACTGAAGCTTTCTTT.

The gene calls are TRBV9 and TRBJ1-1; TRBD1 matches 8 bases. This CDR3 region has 16 residues. V dropped 5 bases and J dropped 3; count of bases not matched to a gene: 12. The germline gives CDR1 SGDLS, CDR2 YYNGEE. The CDR3 loop reads CASRGRTGRGDTEAFF. As DNA, the CDR3 is TGTGCCAGCAGGGGTCGGACAGGGAGAGGCGACACTGAAGCTTTCTTT. The complete variable domain, with remaining parts taken from reference TRBV9 and TRBJ1-1, reads DSGVTQTPKHLITATGQRVTLRCSPRSGDLSVYWYQQSLDQGLQFLIQYYNGEERAKGNILERFSAQQFPDLHSELNLSSLELGDSALYFCASRGRTGRGDTEAFFGQGTRLTVV.